Following are 31 T cell receptor beta chains from one sample sequenced in a study of cytomegalovirus exposure and HLA in healthy donors. This PCR relied on a set of 60 Vbeta primers and 13 Jbeta primers. Data came from immunoSEQ multiplex PCR; TCRdb stores just in-frame clones and leaves some out. The table has fewer than 120,000 clones, 76% seen once; the top ten hold roughly an eighth. Input material: PBMCs. Receptors were obtained from a man in his thirties or forties in good health and CMV-seropositive.

The chain has TRBV29-1 and TRBJ2-7, with 7 nucleotides matching TRBD1. Losses at the gene ends were 3 bases for V and 6 bases for J; bases not matched to a gene: 8. CDR3 length: 13 amino acids. Germline V gives CDR1 SQVTM, CDR2 ANQGSEA. The CDR3 DNA reads TGCAGCGTTGAGTGGCGGCCAGGGGGCGAGCAGTACTTC. Translating it yields CSVEWRPGGEQYF.

The chain combines TRBV10-2 with TRBJ2-7, with D possibly being TRBD1 (6 bases). CDR1 and CDR2 (germline): WSHSY, SAAADI. Trimming shortened V by 4 bases and J by 0 bases, and 10 bases separated the two germline ends. The length of the CDR3 is 14 residues. The CDR3: CASSGADSSYEQYF. For the CDR3, the DNA is TGCGCCAGCAGTGGGGCGGACAGCTCCTACGAGCAGTACTTC.

The chain joins TRBV7-8 to TRBJ2-5; no firm D call. The germline V gene has CDR1 SGHVS and CDR2 FQNEAQ. V was cut by 0 bases and J by 4 bases, with 18 bases left in between. The length of the CDR3 is 17 residues. For the CDR3, the DNA is TGTGCCAGCAGCTTAGCCGAAGACGGCGGAATGGGAGAGACCCAGTACTTC. Residues: CASSLAEDGGMGETQYF.

The rearrangement links TRBV9 to TRBJ2-1; 10 bases fit TRBD2. The V gene's germline CDR1 is SGDLS and CDR2 YYNGEE. This CDR3 comprises 14 residues. The V segment lost 7 bases and the J segment 2 bases; nucleotides outside the gene matches: 3. The CDR3 DNA reads TGTGCCAGCTCTAGCGGGGGCCCCTACAATGAGCAGTTCTTC. Translation gives CASSSGGPYNEQFF.

The J gene is TRBJ1-1, the V gene TRBV10-3, with 7 bases fitting TRBD1. Trimming cost V 5 bases and J 6 bases; bases outside gene matches: 12. Germline-derived CDR1 and CDR2 are ENHRY and SYGVKD. The length of the CDR3 is 15 residues. DNA of the CDR3: TGTGCCATCAGTCCGAAATGGGACAGCTGGGCTGAAGCTTTCTTT. This gives the protein CAISPKWDSWAEAFF.

The genes are TRBV25-1 and TRBJ2-3, with 8 bases lining up with TRBD1. Germline V gives CDR1 MGHDK, CDR2 SYGVNS. The ends lost 5 bases at V and 1 base at J; junction bases unmatched: 5. The CDR3 totals 15 residues. CDR3 in DNA: TGTGCCAGCAGTACCTGGACAGGGCGCACAGATACGCAGTATTTT. Translating gives CASSTWTGRTDTQYF.

A single count supports this clone. The chain employs TRBV29-1 and TRBJ2-7; D perhaps matches TRBD2 (5 bases). CDR1 and CDR2 from the germline V gene are SQVTM and ANQGSEA. This CDR3 has 12 residues. V lost 7 bases and J lost 1, with 11 bases in between. CDR3: CSASGMSYEQYF. CDR3 coding DNA: TGCAGCGCCTCCGGGATGTCCTACGAGCAGTACTTC.

V and J are TRBV7-2 and TRBJ2-7; 7 bases are a match to TRBD1. The CDR3 contains 15 residues. With 1 base clipped from V and 1 base from J, the junction kept 4 bases outside the gene matches. Germline CDR1 SGHTA, CDR2 FQGNSA. The CDR3 DNA sequence: TGTGCCAGCAGCTTAGGAGGGGGCTATTCCTACGAGCAGTACTTC. Translated: CASSLGGGYSYEQYF.

V is TRBV21-1 and J is TRBJ2-1; TRBD2, the table's D call, was not compared with the DNA. TRBV21-1 represents a pseudogene. The CDR3 sequence is 11 residues long. The CDR3 sequence is CARKNSHEQFF. Here the CDR3 DNA reads TGTGCCAGAAAAAATAGCCATGAGCAGTTCTTC.

The chain couples TRBV5-1 to TRBJ1-4; tentatively, D is TRBD1 (6 bases). V lost 4 bases and J 0 bases, leaving 13 bases between the germline ends. Germline CDR1 is SGHRS and CDR2 is YFSETQ. This CDR3 comprises 16 residues. CDR3 DNA: TGCGCCAGCAGCACCGGGACATACCCAACTAATGAAAAACTGTTTTTT. Translation: CASSTGTYPTNEKLFF.

V is TRBV15 and J is TRBJ2-1; 7 nucleotides line up with TRBD2. In germline, CDR1 is LNHNV, CDR2 YYDKDF (reference sequence). Trimming cost V 5 bases and J 4 bases; bases outside gene matches: 8. The CDR3 extends over 15 amino acids. In nucleotides, the CDR3 is TGTGCCACCAGCCGTGGGGAGGGTAGGTACAATGAGCAGTTCTTC. Residues: CATSRGEGRYNEQFF.

CDR3 protein: CASSYRQGTGELFF. The CDR3 bases are TGTGCCAGCAGTTACCGACAGGGGACCGGGGAGCTGTTTTTT. The chain uses TRBV6-5 and TRBJ2-2; 8 positions match TRBD1. The CDR3 is 14 residues long. The germline CDR1 and CDR2 sequences are MNHEY and SVGAGI. J was trimmed by 5 bases and V by 2 bases; bases with no gene match: 1.

This chain uses TRBV14 with TRBJ2-5, with TRBD1 matching 7 bases. The DNA end lines up better with TRBJ2-7; the J call may be wrong. This CDR3 comprises 16 residues. CDR1 and CDR2 (germline): SGHDN, FVKESK. The CDR3 DNA is TGTGCCAGCAGCCAAGCGACAGGGTGGTACTCCTACGAGCAGTACTTC. Protein: CASSQATGWYSYEQYF.

This rearrangement joins TRBV9 to TRBJ1-4; D uncertain. Trimming removed 1 base from V and 8 bases from J, with 12 bases in between. The CDR3 runs 14 residues. CDR1 and CDR2 (germline): SGDLS, YYNGEE. The CDR3 sequence is CASSVTPAGEKLFF. The CDR3 DNA sequence: TGTGCCAGCAGCGTAACCCCCGCGGGGGAAAAACTGTTTTTT.

J is TRBJ2-7 and V is TRBV7-9; maybe TRBD2 (6 bases). This CDR3 has 14 amino acids. Germline V gene data show CDR1 as SEHNR and CDR2 as FQNEAQ (reference sequence). The germline V and J ends were trimmed by 1 base and 0 bases, with 7 bases remaining between them. The CDR3 is CASSLGTNSYEQYF. CDR3 nucleotides: TGTGCCAGCAGCTTAGGGACTAACTCCTACGAGCAGTACTTC.

The rearrangement uses TRBV7-2 and TRBJ1-2; 9 bases line up with TRBD1. V shed 6 bases and J 2 bases; nucleotides not matched to a gene: 7. The CDR3 is made up of 15 amino acids. CDR1 and CDR2 (germline): SGHTA, FQGNSA. The CDR3 nucleotides read TGTGCCAGCAGACCCACAGGGGGCCAAAACTATGGCTACACCTTC. Translation: CASRPTGGQNYGYTF.

J is TRBJ2-7 and V is TRBV27, with 12 positions matching TRBD1. Unmatched junction bases numbered 8, after V lost 6 bases and J lost 5 bases. Germline CDR1 and CDR2: MNHEY and SMNVEV (reference sequence). The CDR3 is made up of 15 amino acids. CDR3 protein: CASSRQGQGANEQYF. The CDR3 nucleotides are TGTGCCAGCAGCAGACAGGGACAGGGGGCAAACGAGCAGTACTTC.

CDR3 sequence (DNA): TGTGCCAGCAGCAAAGATCAACCAGGGCCCACTTGGCCCCGCCATTTT. This sequence encodes CASSKDQPGPTWPRHF. The chain carries TRBV21-1 and TRBJ1-5; no check of the table's D call, TRBD1, against the DNA was made. TRBV21-1 is deemed a pseudogene. This CDR3 spans 16 amino acids.

This chain uses TRBV9 with TRBJ2-2; D uncertain. This CDR3 has 14 residues. Trimming cost V 0 bases and J 6 bases, with 9 bases left between them. In germline, CDR1 is SGDLS, CDR2 YYNGEE. CDR3 sequence reads: CASSVVVGAGELFF. In nucleotides, the CDR3 is TGTGCCAGCAGCGTAGTGGTCGGAGCCGGGGAGCTGTTTTTT.

This clone appeared a few times. This chain links TRBV25-1 with TRBJ2-5; the D gene is possibly TRBD1 (6 bases). V lost 9 bases and J lost 5, with 16 bases in between. CDR1 is MGHDK and CDR2 is SYGVNS in the germline V gene. The CDR3 totals 13 residues. The CDR3: CARDSVYLETQYF. CDR3 DNA sequence: TGTGCCAGGGACAGCGTCTATCTGGAGACCCAGTACTTC.

This chain links TRBV7-3 with TRBJ2-2; 7 bases line up with TRBD2. The V gene's germline CDR1 is SGHTA and CDR2 FQGTGA. This CDR3 has 17 residues. V shed 4 bases, J shed 1 base, and the junction held 9 bases outside the gene matches. The chain's CDR3 is CASSSPERGRNTGELFF. The CDR3 region has the DNA TGTGCCAGCAGCTCCCCGGAGCGGGGAAGGAACACCGGGGAGCTGTTTTTT. Using reference TRBV7-3 and TRBJ2-2 for the parts outside the CDR3, the full variable domain is GAGVSQTPSNKVTEKGKYVELRCDPISGHTALYWYRQSLGQGPEFLIYFQGTGAADDSGLPNDRFFAVRPEGSVSTLKIQRTERGDSAVYLCASSSPERGRNTGELFFGEGSRLTVL.

The chain employs TRBV7-2 and TRBJ1-4, with 7 bases identical to TRBD1. V shed 5 bases and J 5 bases; nucleotides not matched to a gene: 8. Germline CDR1 reads SGHTA; CDR2 reads FQGNSA. The CDR3 runs to 15 residues. The CDR3 DNA is TGTGCCAGCAGCCCTTCGGACAGGCTAAATGAAAAACTGTTTTTT. Translation gives CASSPSDRLNEKLFF.

V and J are TRBV9 and TRBJ1-5, with D possibly TRBD1 on 6 matching bases. The V and J ends lost 3 bases and 5 bases respectively, with 18 bases between them. The CDR3 is 16 amino acids. Per the germline V gene, CDR1 is SGDLS and CDR2 is YYNGEE. CDR3 sequence: CASSDRAGWGHQPQHF. The DNA of the CDR3 is TGTGCCAGCAGCGACCGGGCCGGGTGGGGGCATCAGCCCCAGCATTTT.

V gene TRBV5-5 combines with J gene TRBJ1-1; D is possibly TRBD1 (5 bases). Looked up from germline, CDR1 is SGHKS and CDR2 is YYEKEE (reference sequence). The CDR3 totals 14 residues. V was cut by 4 bases and J by 3 bases, with 13 bases left in between. This CDR3 is CASSGGGGDTEAFF. CDR3 coding DNA: TGTGCCAGCAGCGGAGGCGGGGGAGACACTGAAGCTTTCTTT. Variable domain in full (rest from reference TRBV5-5 and TRBJ1-1): DAGVTQSPTHLIKTRGQQVTLRCSPISGHKSVSWYQQVLGQGPQFIFQYYEKEERGRGNFPDRFSARQFPNYSSELNVNALLLGDSALYLCASSGGGGDTEAFFGQGTRLTVV.

This chain joins TRBV9 and TRBJ2-6, with 9 bases fitting TRBD2. The V and J ends lost 5 bases and 4 bases, in that order; junction bases with no gene match: 4. Germline V gives CDR1 SGDLS, CDR2 YYNGEE. CDR3 size: 15 residues. The CDR3 DNA reads as TGTGCCAGCAGGGCGGGGGGGGGCGGGGCCAACGTCCTGACTTTC. Its protein is CASRAGGGGANVLTF.

This chain connects TRBV7-2 to TRBJ1-1, with 9 bases fitting TRBD1. CDR1 SGHTA and CDR2 FQGNSA come from the germline V gene. CDR3 length: 16 amino acids. Germline trimming cut 1 base from V and 2 bases from J; bases unmatched to any gene: 5. CDR3 in amino acids: CASSLVGTGINTEAFF. The DNA for the CDR3 is TGTGCCAGCAGCTTAGTGGGGACAGGGATAAACACTGAAGCTTTCTTT.

The chain uses TRBV28 and TRBJ1-1; TRBD1 matches 10 bases. Per germline, CDR1 MDHEN and CDR2 SYDVKM. V gave up 6 bases and J gave up 11 bases; unmatched junction bases: 12. CDR3 length: 14 residues. The CDR3 spells CASRPRGTGVKAFF. CDR3 DNA sequence: TGTGCCAGCAGACCACGGGGGACAGGGGTAAAGGCTTTCTTT.

This rearrangement joins TRBV6-5 to TRBJ1-1; D might be TRBD1 (5 bases). CDR1 and CDR2 (germline): MNHEY, SVGAGI. V lost 5 bases and J 3 bases, leaving 10 bases between the germline ends. The CDR3 runs 13 residues. CDR3: CASSQAGYTEAFF. CDR3 coding DNA: TGTGCCAGCAGTCAGGCAGGGTACACTGAAGCTTTCTTT.

The chain carries TRBV13 and TRBJ1-2, with D possibly matching TRBD1 (6 bases). This CDR3 is built from 13 residues. With 2 bases removed from V and 4 bases from J, the gap between germline ends came to 8 bases. Germline CDR1 reads PRHDT; CDR2 reads FYEKMQ (reference sequence). The CDR3 sequence is CASSLQGLYGYTF. The CDR3 region has the DNA TGTGCCAGCAGCTTACAGGGGCTCTATGGCTACACCTTC. Looking up the rest from reference TRBV13 and TRBJ1-2 gives the full variable domain: AAGVIQSPRHLIKEKRETATLKCYPIPRHDTVYWYQQGPGQDPQFLISFYEKMQSDKGSIPDRFSAQQFSDYHSELNMSSLELGDSALYFCASSLQGLYGYTFGSGTRLTVV.

The rearrangement uses TRBV4-2 and TRBJ2-1; 9 bases line up with TRBD2. The trim removed 1 base at V and 2 bases at J, leaving 0 bases unmatched. CDR3 length equals 15 residues. Germline V CDR1 and CDR2: LGHNA, YNFKEQ. The CDR3 region has the DNA TGTGCCAGCAGCCAAGTAGCGGGGGCCTACAATGAGCAGTTCTTC. Its translation is CASSQVAGAYNEQFF.

This chain links TRBV28 with TRBJ1-6; D is unclear. Trimming left V 7 bases short and J 4 bases short, with 14 bases between. This CDR3 is 15 amino acids long. The germline V gene has CDR1 MDHEN and CDR2 SYDVKM. CDR3 region: CASNQRQFYNSPLHF. Here the CDR3 DNA reads TGTGCCAGCAACCAGAGGCAGTTTTATAATTCACCCCTCCACTTT. Combining the CDR3 with reference TRBV28 and TRBJ1-6 gives the whole variable domain DVKVTQSSRYLVKRTGEKVFLECVQDMDHENMFWYRQDPGLGLRLIYFSYDVKMKEKGDIPEGYSVSREKKERFSLILESASTNQTSMYLCASNQRQFYNSPLHFGNGTRLTVT.